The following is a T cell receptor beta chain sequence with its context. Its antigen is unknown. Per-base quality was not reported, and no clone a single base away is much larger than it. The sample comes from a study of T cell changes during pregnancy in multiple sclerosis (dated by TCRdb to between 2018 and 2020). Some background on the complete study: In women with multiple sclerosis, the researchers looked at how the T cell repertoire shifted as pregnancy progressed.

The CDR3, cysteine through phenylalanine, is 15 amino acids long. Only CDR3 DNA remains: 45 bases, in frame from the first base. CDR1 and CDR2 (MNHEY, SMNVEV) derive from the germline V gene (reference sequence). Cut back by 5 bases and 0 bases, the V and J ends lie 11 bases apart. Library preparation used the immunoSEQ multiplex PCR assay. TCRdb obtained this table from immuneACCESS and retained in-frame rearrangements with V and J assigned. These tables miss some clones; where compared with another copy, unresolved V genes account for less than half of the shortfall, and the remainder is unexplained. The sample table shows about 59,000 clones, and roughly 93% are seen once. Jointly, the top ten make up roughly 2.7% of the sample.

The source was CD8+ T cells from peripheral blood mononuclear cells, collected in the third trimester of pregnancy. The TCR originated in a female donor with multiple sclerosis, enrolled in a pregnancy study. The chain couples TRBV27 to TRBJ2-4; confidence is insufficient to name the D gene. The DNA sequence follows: TGTGCCAGCAGTCCTAATAATATAGCCAAAAACATTCAGTACTTC. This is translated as CASSPNNIAKNIQYF.